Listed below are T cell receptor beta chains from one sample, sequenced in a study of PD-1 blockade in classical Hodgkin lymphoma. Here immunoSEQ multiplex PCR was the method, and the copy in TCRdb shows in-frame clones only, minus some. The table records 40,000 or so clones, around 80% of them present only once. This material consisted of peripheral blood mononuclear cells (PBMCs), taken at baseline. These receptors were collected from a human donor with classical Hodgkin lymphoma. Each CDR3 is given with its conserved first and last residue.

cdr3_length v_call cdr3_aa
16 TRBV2 CASSERLGGGQETQYF
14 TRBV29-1 CSVGWSDTSYEQYF
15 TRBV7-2 CASSLAGQGVSPLHF
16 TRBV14 CASSPRPRAENTEAFF
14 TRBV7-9 CASSPRTFQHGYTF
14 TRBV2 CASSEWEEGTEAFF
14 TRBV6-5 CASTRGPLGTEAFF
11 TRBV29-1 CSADSHNEQFF
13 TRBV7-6 CASSLDGTDTQYF
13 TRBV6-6 CASSYRGPETQYF
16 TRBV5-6 CASSFASGGGTDTQYF
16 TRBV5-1 CASSPRTGDVADTQYF
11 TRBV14 CASSQGAGSTF
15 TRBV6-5 CASSYGGAYAYEQYF
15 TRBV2 CASRGGTGALSEQYF
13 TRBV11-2 CASSFSINYGYTF
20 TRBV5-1 CASSLGLAGGSMKAKNIQYF
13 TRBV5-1 CASSVTVQETQYF
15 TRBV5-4 CASSLGIGNTGELFF
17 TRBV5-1 CASSPLAGQGAPGELFF
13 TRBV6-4 CASRVGVNTEAFF
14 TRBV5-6 CASSLGLPQETQYF
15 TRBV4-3 CASSLQGFSLEGYTF
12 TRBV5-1 CASSLAGETQYF
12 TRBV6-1 CASSWGSTEAFF
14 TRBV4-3 CASSQGTPAGELFF
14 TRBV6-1 CASSEGQDYYGYTF
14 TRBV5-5 CASSFTGGEDEQYF
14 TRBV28 CASSLRTSQGGQYF
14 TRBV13 CASSRGRIVYEQYF
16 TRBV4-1 CASSPLGGTGGNEQFF
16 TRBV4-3 CASSQVLTGSLYGYTF
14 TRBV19 CASSIGVPSYEQYF
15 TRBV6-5 CASEGGLGSYNEQFF
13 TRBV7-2 CASSLAHSYGYTF
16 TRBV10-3 CAISESTGGASYEQYF
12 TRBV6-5 CAIGRRTDGYTF
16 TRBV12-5 CASGDPVGGAPLEQYF
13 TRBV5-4 CASSLESGGEQFF
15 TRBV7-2 CASSLPSGGGETQYF